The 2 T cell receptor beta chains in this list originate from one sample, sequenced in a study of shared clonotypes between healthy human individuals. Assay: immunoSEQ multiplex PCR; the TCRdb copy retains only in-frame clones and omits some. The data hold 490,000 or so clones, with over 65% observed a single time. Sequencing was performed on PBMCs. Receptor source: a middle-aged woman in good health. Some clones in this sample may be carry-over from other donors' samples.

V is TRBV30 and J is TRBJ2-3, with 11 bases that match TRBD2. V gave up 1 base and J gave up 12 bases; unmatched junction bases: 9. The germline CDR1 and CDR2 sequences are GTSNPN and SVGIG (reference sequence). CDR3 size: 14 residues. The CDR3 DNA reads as TGTGCCTGGAGTGAGGTGATAGCGGGAGGGCAACAGTATTTT. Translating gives CAWSEVIAGGQQYF.

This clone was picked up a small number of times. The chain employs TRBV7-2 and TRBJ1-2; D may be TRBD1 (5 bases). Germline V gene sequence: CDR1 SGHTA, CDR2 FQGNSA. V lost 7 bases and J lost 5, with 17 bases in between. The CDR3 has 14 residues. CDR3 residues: CASTVSRGDYGYTF. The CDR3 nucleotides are TGTGCCAGCACCGTATCTCGGGGGGATTATGGCTACACCTTC.